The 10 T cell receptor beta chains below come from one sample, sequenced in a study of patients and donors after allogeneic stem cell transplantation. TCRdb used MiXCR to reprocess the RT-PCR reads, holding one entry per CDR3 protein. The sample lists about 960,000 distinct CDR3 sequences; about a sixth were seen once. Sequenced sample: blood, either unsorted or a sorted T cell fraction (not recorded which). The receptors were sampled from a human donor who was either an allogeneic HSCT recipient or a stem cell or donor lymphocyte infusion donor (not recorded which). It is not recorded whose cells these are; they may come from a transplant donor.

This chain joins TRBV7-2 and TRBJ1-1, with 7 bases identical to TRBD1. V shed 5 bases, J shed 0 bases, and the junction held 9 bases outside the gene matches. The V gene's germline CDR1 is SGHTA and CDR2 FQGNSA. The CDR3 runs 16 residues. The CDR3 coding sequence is TGTGCCAGCAGCCCGAACAGGGGCATAATGAACACTGAAGCTTTCTTT. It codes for CASSPNRGIMNTEAFF.

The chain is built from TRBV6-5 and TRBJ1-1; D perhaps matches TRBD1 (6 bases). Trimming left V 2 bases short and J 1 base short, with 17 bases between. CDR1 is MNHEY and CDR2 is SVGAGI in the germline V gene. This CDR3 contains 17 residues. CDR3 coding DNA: TGTGCCAGCAGTTACGCTCAGGGGATGGGGGGGAACACTGAAGCTTTCTTT. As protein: CASSYAQGMGGNTEAFF.

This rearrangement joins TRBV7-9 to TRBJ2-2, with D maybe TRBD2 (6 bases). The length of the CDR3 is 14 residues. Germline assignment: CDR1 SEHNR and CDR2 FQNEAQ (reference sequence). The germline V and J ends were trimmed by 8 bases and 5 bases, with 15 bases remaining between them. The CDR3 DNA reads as TGTGCCAGCTCGGTGGGAGGATGGACCGGGGAGCTGTTTTTT. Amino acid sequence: CASSVGGWTGELFF.

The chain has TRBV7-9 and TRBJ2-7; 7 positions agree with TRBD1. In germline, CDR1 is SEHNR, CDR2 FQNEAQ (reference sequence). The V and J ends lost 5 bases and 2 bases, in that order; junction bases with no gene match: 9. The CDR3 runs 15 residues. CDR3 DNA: TGTGCCAGCAGCCCACAGGGGACGGACACCTACGAGCAGTACTTC. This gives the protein CASSPQGTDTYEQYF.

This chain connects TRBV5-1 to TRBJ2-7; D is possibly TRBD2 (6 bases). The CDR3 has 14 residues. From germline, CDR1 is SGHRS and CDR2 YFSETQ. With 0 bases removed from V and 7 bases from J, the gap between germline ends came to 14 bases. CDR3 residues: CASSLGYSAGEQYF. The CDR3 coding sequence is TGCGCCAGCAGCTTGGGGTACTCCGCGGGGGAGCAGTACTTC.

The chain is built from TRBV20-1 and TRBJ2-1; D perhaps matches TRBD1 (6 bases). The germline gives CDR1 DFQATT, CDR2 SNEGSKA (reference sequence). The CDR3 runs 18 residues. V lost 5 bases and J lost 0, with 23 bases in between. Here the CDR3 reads CSAHSRDTLRSSYNEQFF. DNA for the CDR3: TGCAGTGCTCACAGCCGGGACACTCTTCGGAGCTCCTACAATGAGCAGTTCTTC.

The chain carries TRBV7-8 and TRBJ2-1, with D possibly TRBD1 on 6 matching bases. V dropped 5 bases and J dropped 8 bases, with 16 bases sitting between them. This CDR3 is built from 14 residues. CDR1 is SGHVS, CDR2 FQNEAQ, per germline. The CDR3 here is CASSQTGHSDEQFF. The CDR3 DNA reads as TGTGCCAGCAGCCAGACAGGCCATTCGGATGAGCAGTTCTTC.

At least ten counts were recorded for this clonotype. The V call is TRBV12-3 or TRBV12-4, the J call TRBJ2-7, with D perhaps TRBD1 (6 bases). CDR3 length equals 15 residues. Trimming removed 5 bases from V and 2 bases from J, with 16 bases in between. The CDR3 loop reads CASSPPAGQTYEQYF. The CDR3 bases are TGTGCCAGCAGTCCCCCAGCTGGACAGACCTACGAGCAGTACTTC.

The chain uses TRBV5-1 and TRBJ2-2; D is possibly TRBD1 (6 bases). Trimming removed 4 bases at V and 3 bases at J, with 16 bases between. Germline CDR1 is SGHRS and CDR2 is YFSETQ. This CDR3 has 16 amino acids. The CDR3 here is CASSVTQGTDTGELFF. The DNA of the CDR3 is TGCGCCAGCAGCGTCACCCAGGGGACGGACACCGGGGAGCTGTTTTTT.

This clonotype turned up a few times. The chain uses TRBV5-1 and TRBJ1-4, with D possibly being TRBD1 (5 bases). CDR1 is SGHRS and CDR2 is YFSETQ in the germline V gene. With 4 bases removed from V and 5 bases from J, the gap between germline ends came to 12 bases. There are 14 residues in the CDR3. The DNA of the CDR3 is TGCGCCAGCAGCCTGTGGGGCCAGAATGAAAAACTGTTTTTT. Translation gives CASSLWGQNEKLFF.